Below are 12 T cell receptor beta chains sequenced from a single sample in a study of cytomegalovirus exposure and HLA in healthy donors. A multiplex PCR was run with 60 Vbeta primers and 13 Jbeta primers. Here immunoSEQ multiplex PCR was the method, and the copy in TCRdb shows in-frame clones only, minus some. The sample data list around 200,000 clones. Sequencing used PBMCs. The origin of the receptors is a girl aged 2-10 years in good health and CMV-seropositive.

V usage is TRBV5-6 and J usage is TRBJ2-7; the match to TRBD2 covers 8 bases. The CDR3 is made up of 16 amino acids. Germline V gene lookup returns CDR1 SGHDT and CDR2 YYEEEE. V dropped 7 bases and J dropped 1; count of bases not matched to a gene: 13. DNA of the CDR3: TGTGCCAGCGAGTTTACCAGACGGGGGGGGTCCTACGAGCAGTACTTC. It translates to CASEFTRRGGSYEQYF.

This chain joins TRBV9 and TRBJ2-5, with 12 positions matching TRBD2. V lost 6 bases and J lost 5; bases outside the gene matches: 5. Per germline, CDR1 SGDLS and CDR2 YYNGEE. CDR3 length: 14 residues. CDR3 nucleotide sequence: TGTGCCAGCACGCCTAGCGGGAGGGGGGAGACCCAGTACTTC. It is translated as CASTPSGRGETQYF.

The genes are TRBV6-4 and TRBJ2-3, with 8 bases identical to TRBD2. The CDR3 contains 17 residues. V shed 0 bases, J shed 4 bases, and the junction held 9 bases outside the gene matches. CDR1 is MRHNA, CDR2 SNTAGT, per germline. The CDR3 protein is CASSDSARTSSADTQYF. Here the CDR3 DNA reads TGTGCCAGCAGTGACTCGGCAAGGACTAGCTCGGCAGATACGCAGTATTTT.

V and J are TRBV11-3 and TRBJ2-1, with TRBD2 identical over 11 bases. The germline gives CDR1 SGHNT, CDR2 YENEEA. V lost 6 bases and J lost 6; bases outside the gene matches: 7. The CDR3 has 15 residues. The CDR3 sequence: CASSRTSGPFNEQFF. As DNA, the CDR3 is TGTGCCAGCAGTCGGACTAGCGGGCCCTTCAATGAGCAGTTCTTC. The full variable domain, in which reference TRBV11-3 and TRBJ2-1 provide the parts outside the CDR3, is EAGVVQSPRYKIIEKKQPVAFWCNPISGHNTLYWYLQNLGQGPELLIRYENEEAVDDSQLPKDRFSAERLKGVDSTLKIQPAELGDSAVYLCASSRTSGPFNEQFFGPGTRLTVL.

The rearrangement links TRBV15 to TRBJ2-1; possibly TRBD2 for D (6 bases). CDR3 size: 14 residues. Germline V lookup: CDR1 LNHNV, CDR2 YYDKDF (reference sequence). V was cut by 1 base and J by 12 bases, with 16 bases left in between. CDR3 coding DNA: TGTGCCACCAGCAGAGCGGGCGGGGTTGGGGGGCAGTTCTTC. This sequence encodes CATSRAGGVGGQFF.

The chain links TRBV28 to TRBJ2-7; 10 positions match TRBD1. CDR3 length equals 17 residues. Germline trimming cut 4 bases from V and 3 bases from J; bases unmatched to any gene: 12. CDR1 and CDR2 from the germline V gene are MDHEN and SYDVKM. Here the CDR3 DNA reads TGTGCCAGCAGTTCAACCCTCTCGACAGGGGGCGTCTACGAGCAGTACTTC. It codes for CASSSTLSTGGVYEQYF.

This rearrangement joins TRBV5-6 to TRBJ1-1; D is unresolved. The CDR3 runs 14 residues. Trimming removed 7 bases from V and 0 bases from J, with 13 bases in between. Looked up from germline, CDR1 is SGHDT and CDR2 is YYEEEE. In DNA form, the CDR3 reads TGTGCCAGCCATGGGCAGACAATGAACACTGAAGCTTTCTTT. This codes for CASHGQTMNTEAFF.

The chain combines TRBV28 with TRBJ2-5; 9 nucleotides match TRBD2. CDR1 and CDR2 (germline): MDHEN, SYDVKM. Trimming at V came to 1 base and at J to 5 bases, leaving 5 bases not matched to a gene. This CDR3 has 15 residues. CDR3 nucleotides: TGTGCCAGCAGTTTATTAGCGGGAGACGCTGAGACCCAGTACTTC. Translating gives CASSLLAGDAETQYF.

This chain joins TRBV13 and TRBJ1-4; D is possibly TRBD1 (5 bases). The CDR3 is made up of 17 amino acids. The V gene lost 5 bases and the J gene lost 0 bases, with 16 bases spanning the gap. Germline V CDR1 and CDR2: PRHDT, FYEKMQ (reference sequence). The CDR3 loop is CASSPQGYGATNEKLFF. DNA for the CDR3: TGTGCCAGCAGCCCCCAGGGATACGGAGCAACTAATGAAAAACTGTTTTTT.

The chain is built from TRBV14 and TRBJ2-1; the match to TRBD2 covers 8 bases. With 8 bases clipped from V and 4 bases from J, the junction kept 7 bases outside the gene matches. CDR1 is SGHDN and CDR2 is FVKESK in the germline V gene. The CDR3 runs 14 residues. The CDR3 DNA is TGTGCCAGCGGATCCGGGACTAGTTACAATGAGCAGTTCTTC. As protein: CASGSGTSYNEQFF.

This sequence joins TRBV4-1 and TRBJ2-7, with 7 positions matching TRBD2. With 0 bases clipped from V and 0 bases from J, the junction kept 5 bases outside the gene matches. The CDR3 has 16 residues. Germline V CDR1 and CDR2: MGHRA, YSYEKL. The CDR3 DNA reads as TGCGCCAGCAGCCAAGACGGCGGGAGTCCCTCCTACGAGCAGTACTTC. This gives the protein CASSQDGGSPSYEQYF.

The chain combines TRBV2 with TRBJ1-5; possibly TRBD1 for D (6 bases). The germline V gene encodes CDR1 SNHLY and CDR2 FYNNEI. V lost 5 bases and J 4 bases, leaving 24 bases between the germline ends. CDR3 length: 18 residues. The DNA of the CDR3 is TGTGCCAGCAGTCCTTTCGCTCCGATGGACAGATTTAATCAGCCCCAGCATTTT. Translation gives CASSPFAPMDRFNQPQHF.